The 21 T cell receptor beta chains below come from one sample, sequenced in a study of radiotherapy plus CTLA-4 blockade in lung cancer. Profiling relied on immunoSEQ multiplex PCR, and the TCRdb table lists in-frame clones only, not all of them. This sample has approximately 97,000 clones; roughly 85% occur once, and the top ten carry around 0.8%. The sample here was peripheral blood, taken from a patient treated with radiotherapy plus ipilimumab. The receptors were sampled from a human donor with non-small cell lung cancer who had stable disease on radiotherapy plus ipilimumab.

CDR3 protein: CASSITGLDSYEQYF. The CDR3 bases are TGTGCCAGCAGCATCACGGGACTAGACTCCTACGAGCAGTACTTC. The rearrangement links TRBV6-1 to TRBJ2-7; 8 bases line up with TRBD2. The germline gives CDR1 MNHNS, CDR2 SASEGT. The V and J ends lost 6 bases and 0 bases, in that order; junction bases with no gene match: 7. The CDR3 runs 15 residues.

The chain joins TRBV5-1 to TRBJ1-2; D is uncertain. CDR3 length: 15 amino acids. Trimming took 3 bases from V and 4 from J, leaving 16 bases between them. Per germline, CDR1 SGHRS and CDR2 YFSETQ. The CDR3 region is CASSSLQAGSYGYTF. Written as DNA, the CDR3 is TGCGCCAGCAGCTCGTTACAAGCCGGGAGCTATGGCTACACCTTC.

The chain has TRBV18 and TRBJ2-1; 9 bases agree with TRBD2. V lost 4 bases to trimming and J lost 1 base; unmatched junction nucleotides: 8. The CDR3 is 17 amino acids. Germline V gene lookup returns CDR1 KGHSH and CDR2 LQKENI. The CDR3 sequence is CASSLPHSGSSYNEQFF. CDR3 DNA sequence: TGTGCCAGCTCACTTCCACATAGCGGGAGTTCCTACAATGAGCAGTTCTTC.

DNA of the CDR3: TGTGCCTGGAGTCAGGGGGGTAATATGAACACTGAAGCTTTCTTT. Translation gives CAWSQGGNMNTEAFF. The rearrangement joins TRBV30 to TRBJ1-1, with TRBD1 matching over 7 bases. After removal of 2 bases from V and 0 bases from J, the junction contained 6 bases not matched to a gene. The germline gives CDR1 GTSNPN, CDR2 SVGIG (reference sequence). The CDR3 totals 15 residues.

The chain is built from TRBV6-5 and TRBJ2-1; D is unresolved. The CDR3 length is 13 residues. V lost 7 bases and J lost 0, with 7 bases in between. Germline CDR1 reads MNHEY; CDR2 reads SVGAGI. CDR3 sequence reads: CASTKGSYNEQFF. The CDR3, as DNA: TGTGCCAGCACCAAGGGCTCCTACAATGAGCAGTTCTTC.

CDR3 DNA: TGCGCCAGCAGCCAAGATCGACAGGGCCATCAGCCCCAGCATTTT. Its protein is CASSQDRQGHQPQHF. The chain recombines TRBV4-1 with TRBJ1-5, with TRBD1 identical over 7 bases. This CDR3 has 15 residues. Germline CDR1 and CDR2: MGHRA and YSYEKL. V shed 0 bases, J shed 5 bases, and the junction held 4 bases outside the gene matches.

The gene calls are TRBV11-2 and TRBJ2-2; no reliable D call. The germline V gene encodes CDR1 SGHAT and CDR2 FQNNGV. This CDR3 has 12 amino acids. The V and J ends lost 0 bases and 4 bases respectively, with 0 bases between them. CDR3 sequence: CASSLDTGELFF. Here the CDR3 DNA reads TGTGCCAGCAGCTTAGACACCGGGGAGCTGTTTTTT. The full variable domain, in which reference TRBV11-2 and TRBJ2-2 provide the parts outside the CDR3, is EAGVAQSPRYKIIEKRQSVAFWCNPISGHATLYWYQQILGQGPKLLIQFQNNGVVDDSQLPKDRFSAERLKGVDSTLKIQPAKLEDSAVYLCASSLDTGELFFGEGSRLTVL.

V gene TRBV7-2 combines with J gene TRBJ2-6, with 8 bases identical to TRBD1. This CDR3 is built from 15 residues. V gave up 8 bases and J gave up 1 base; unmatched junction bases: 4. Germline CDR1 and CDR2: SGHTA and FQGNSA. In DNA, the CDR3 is TGTGCCAGCGGACAGGGATCTTCTGGGGCCAACGTCCTGACTTTC. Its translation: CASGQGSSGANVLTF. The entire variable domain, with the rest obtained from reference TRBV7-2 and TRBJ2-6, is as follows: GAGVSQSPSNKVTEKGKDVELRCDPISGHTALYWYRQSLGQGLEFLIYFQGNSAPDKSGLPSDRFSAERTGGSVSTLTIQRTQQEDSAVYLCASGQGSSGANVLTFGAGSRLTVL.

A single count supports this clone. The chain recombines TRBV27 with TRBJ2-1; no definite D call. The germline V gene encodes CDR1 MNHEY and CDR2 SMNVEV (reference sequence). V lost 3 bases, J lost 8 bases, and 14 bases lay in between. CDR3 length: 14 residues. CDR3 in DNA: TGTGCCAGCAGTTTGCGTCAGGTTGGGGATGAGCAGTTCTTC. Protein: CASSLRQVGDEQFF.

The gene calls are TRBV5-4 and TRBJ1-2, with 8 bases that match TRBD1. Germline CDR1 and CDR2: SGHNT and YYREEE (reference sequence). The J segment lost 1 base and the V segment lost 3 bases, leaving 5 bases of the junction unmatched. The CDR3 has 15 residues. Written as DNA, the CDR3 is TGTGCCAGCAGCTCACCGGGACAGGATAACTATGGCTACACCTTC. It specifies CASSSPGQDNYGYTF.

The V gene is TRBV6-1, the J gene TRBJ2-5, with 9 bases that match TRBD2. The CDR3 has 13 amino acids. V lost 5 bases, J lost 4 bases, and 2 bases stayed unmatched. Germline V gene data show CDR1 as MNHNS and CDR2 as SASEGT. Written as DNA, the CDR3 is TGTGCCAGCAGTCTAGCGGGACGAGAGACCCAGTACTTC. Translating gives CASSLAGRETQYF.

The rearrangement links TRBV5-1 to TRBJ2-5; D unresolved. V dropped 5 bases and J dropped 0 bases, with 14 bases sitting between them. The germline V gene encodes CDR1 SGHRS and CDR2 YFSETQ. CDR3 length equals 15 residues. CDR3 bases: TGCGCCAGCAGGAGGTCCACAGCGTACCAAGAGACCCAGTACTTC. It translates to CASRRSTAYQETQYF. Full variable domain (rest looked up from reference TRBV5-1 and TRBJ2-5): KAGVTQTPRYLIKTRGQQVTLSCSPISGHRSVSWYQQTPGQGLQFLFEYFSETQRNKGNFPGRFSGRQFSNSRSEMNVSTLELGDSALYLCASRRSTAYQETQYFGPGTRLLVL.

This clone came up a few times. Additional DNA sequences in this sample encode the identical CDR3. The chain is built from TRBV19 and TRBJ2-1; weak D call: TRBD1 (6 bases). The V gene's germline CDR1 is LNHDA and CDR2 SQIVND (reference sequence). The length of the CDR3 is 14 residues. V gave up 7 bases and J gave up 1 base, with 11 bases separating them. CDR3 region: CASTTGRSYNEQFF. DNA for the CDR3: TGTGCCAGTACTACAGGGCGTTCCTACAATGAGCAGTTCTTC.

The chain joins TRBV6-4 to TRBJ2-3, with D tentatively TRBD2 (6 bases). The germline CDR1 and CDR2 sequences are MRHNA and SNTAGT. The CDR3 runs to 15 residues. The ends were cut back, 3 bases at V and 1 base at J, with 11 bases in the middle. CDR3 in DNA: TGTGCCAGCAGTGATGGGGCTAGCGGCACAGATACGCAGTATTTT. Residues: CASSDGASGTDTQYF.

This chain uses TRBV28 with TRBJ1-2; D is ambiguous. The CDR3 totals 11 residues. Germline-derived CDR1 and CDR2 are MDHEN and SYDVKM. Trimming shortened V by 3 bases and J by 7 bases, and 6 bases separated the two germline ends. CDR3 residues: CASSFVGGYTF. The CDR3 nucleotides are TGTGCCAGCAGTTTTGTAGGTGGCTACACCTTC.

CDR3 residues: CASLGTAYGYTF. CDR3 DNA: TGCGCCAGCTTGGGCACCGCCTATGGCTACACCTTC. The chain couples TRBV10-2 to TRBJ1-2; the D is unclear. V was trimmed by 8 bases and J by 4 bases, leaving 11 bases between them. Germline values: CDR1 WSHSY, CDR2 SAAADI. CDR3 length equals 12 residues.

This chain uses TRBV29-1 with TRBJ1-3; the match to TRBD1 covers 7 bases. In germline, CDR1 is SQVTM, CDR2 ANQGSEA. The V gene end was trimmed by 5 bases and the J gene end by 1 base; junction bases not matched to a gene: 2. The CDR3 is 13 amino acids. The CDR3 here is CSVTGESGNTIYF. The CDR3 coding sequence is TGCAGCGTTACAGGGGAATCTGGAAACACCATATATTTT. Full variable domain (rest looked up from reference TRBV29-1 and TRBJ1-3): SAVISQKPSRDICQRGTSLTIQCQVDSQVTMMFWYRQQPGQSLTLIATANQGSEATYESGFVIDKFPISRPNLTFSTLTVSNMSPEDSSIYLCSVTGESGNTIYFGEGSWLTVV.

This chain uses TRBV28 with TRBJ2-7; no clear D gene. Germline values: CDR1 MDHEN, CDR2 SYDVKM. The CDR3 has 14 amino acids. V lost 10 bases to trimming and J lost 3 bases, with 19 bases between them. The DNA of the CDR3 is TGTGCCACCCAGGTGATAGGGCGTTTCTACGAGCAGTACTTC. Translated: CATQVIGRFYEQYF.

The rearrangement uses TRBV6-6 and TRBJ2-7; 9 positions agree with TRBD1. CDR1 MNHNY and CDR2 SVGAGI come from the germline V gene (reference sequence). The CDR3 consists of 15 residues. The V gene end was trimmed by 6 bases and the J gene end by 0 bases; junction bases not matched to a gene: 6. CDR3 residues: CASSRDRASSYEQYF. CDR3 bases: TGTGCCAGCAGCAGGGACAGGGCCAGCTCCTACGAGCAGTACTTC.

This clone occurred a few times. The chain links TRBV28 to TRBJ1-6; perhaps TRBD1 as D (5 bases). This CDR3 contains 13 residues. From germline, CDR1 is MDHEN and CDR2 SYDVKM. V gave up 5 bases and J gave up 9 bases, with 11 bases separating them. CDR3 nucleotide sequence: TGTGCCAGCAGTGTCAGGGTTGCTTCACCCCTCCACTTT. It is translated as CASSVRVASPLHF.

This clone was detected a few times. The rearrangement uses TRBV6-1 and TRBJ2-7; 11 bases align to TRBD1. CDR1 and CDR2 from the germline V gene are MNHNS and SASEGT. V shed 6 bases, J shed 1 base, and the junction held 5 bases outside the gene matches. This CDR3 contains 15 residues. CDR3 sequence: CASRGGQGGSYEQYF. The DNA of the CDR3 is TGTGCCAGCAGGGGGGGACAGGGGGGTTCCTACGAGCAGTACTTC.